Following are 31 T cell receptor beta chains from one sample sequenced in a study of human T cells and chemical hapten exposure (dated by TCRdb to about 2021). The time point label for this specimen denotes: patch test 2, 6 weeks after DPC sensitization. The treatment or condition label on this specimen signifies: therapeutic diphenylcyclopropenone sensitization with weekly scalp DPC. The library was generated by RACE. The data were produced on a NextSeq 500. TCRdb reprocessing: public reads trimmed at Q25 with fastp, clones called with MiXCR, in-frame beta chains kept. Rows are unified per CDR3 protein, each entry keeping the most common DNA and genes. In all, the sample holds 90,000 to 110,000 distinct CDR3 sequences, and roughly 9% of those were seen once. The top ten clones comprise approximately 2.8% of the sample. The sample was whole blood, taken in connection with sensitization to the hapten diphenylcyclopropenone (DPC). The receptor source for this set is a woman aged 40 to 50 with alopecia areata. Some clones in this sample may be carry-over from other donors' samples.

This clonotype was seen a few times. The gene calls are TRBV7-6 and TRBJ1-6, with a weak D call TRBD1 (5 bases). This CDR3 spans 13 amino acids. In germline, CDR1 is SGHVS, CDR2 FNYEAQ. V was trimmed by 8 bases and J by 7 bases, leaving 12 bases between them. CDR3 sequence: CASQGRLNSPLHF. CDR3 bases: TGTGCCAGCCAGGGAAGACTGAATTCACCCCTCCACTTT.

Comments on this clonotype: A single base separates this from a much larger clone, so it may be a read error. This chain connects TRBV4-3 to TRBJ2-1, with D unclear. CDR1 LGHNA and CDR2 YSLEER come from the germline V gene. Trimming pared 1 base from V and 4 bases from J, leaving 11 bases between. CDR3 length: 15 residues. The CDR3 DNA reads as TGCGCCAGCAGCCAAGGAGAACTGCTATACAATGAGCAGTTCTTC. Translating gives CASSQGELLYNEQFF.

Many counts were recorded for this clonotype. The chain is built from TRBV30 and TRBJ1-6, with D possibly being TRBD1 (5 bases). CDR1 is GTSNPN and CDR2 is SVGIG in the germline V gene (reference sequence). The ends were cut back, 4 bases at V and 10 bases at J, with 14 bases in the middle. The CDR3 is 13 amino acids. The CDR3 spells CAWKSRAESPLHF. DNA for the CDR3: TGTGCCTGGAAGAGCAGGGCGGAATCACCCCTCCACTTT.

V and J are TRBV4-2 and TRBJ1-5; D remains unclear. The CDR3 has 16 residues. Germline V gene lookup returns CDR1 LGHNA and CDR2 YNFKEQ. V lost 0 bases to trimming and J lost 0 bases, with 9 bases between them. This chain's CDR3 is CASSQEAGNSNQPQHF. The CDR3 region has the DNA TGTGCCAGCAGCCAAGAAGCGGGGAATAGCAATCAGCCCCAGCATTTT.

There are many counts of this clonotype. The rearrangement joins TRBV27 to TRBJ2-3; the D is unclear. Germline-derived CDR1 and CDR2 are MNHEY and SMNVEV (reference sequence). The CDR3 covers 14 residues. V gave up 5 bases and J gave up 1 base, with 10 bases separating them. The chain's CDR3 is CASSPARGTDTQYF. The CDR3 DNA is TGTGCCAGCAGTCCCGCCCGGGGCACAGATACGCAGTATTTT.

V gene TRBV5-1 combines with J gene TRBJ2-7; D is perhaps TRBD1 (6 bases). Deletions cut 4 bases from V and 6 bases from J, with 17 bases between. This CDR3 spans 14 amino acids. CDR1 SGHRS and CDR2 YFSETQ come from the germline V gene. CDR3 sequence: CASSGGFALAEQYF. In DNA, the CDR3 is TGCGCCAGCAGCGGGGGCTTCGCGTTGGCCGAGCAGTACTTC.

This clonotype was seen at least ten times. This chain links TRBV6-2 or TRBV6-3 with TRBJ1-6; D is possibly TRBD1 (6 bases). Trimming shortened V by 7 bases and J by 1 base, and 11 bases separated the two germline ends. The CDR3 spans 15 residues. Germline assignment: CDR1 MNHEY and CDR2 SVGEGT. The CDR3 sequence: CASIEGGSYNSPLHF. CDR3 nucleotides: TGTGCCAGCATCGAGGGGGGATCCTATAATTCACCCCTCCACTTT.

The chain has TRBV5-6 and TRBJ2-3; the D is unclear. V lost 2 bases to trimming and J lost 0 bases, with 4 bases between them. Germline CDR1 and CDR2: SGHDT and YYEEEE. The CDR3 length is 13 residues. Written as DNA, the CDR3 is TGTGCCAGCAGCTTTCAGAGCACAGATACGCAGTATTTT. It translates to CASSFQSTDTQYF.

V and J are TRBV4-1 and TRBJ2-7; 9 nucleotides line up with TRBD1. The V segment lost 1 base and the J segment 3 bases; nucleotides outside the gene matches: 7. The germline V gene encodes CDR1 MGHRA and CDR2 YSYEKL. The CDR3 is 16 amino acids. Here the CDR3 reads CASSQATGGFFYEQYF. As DNA, the CDR3 is TGCGCCAGCAGCCAAGCGACAGGGGGTTTCTTCTACGAGCAGTACTTC.

The gene calls are TRBV27 and TRBJ1-2; D perhaps matches TRBD1 (5 bases). Trimming pared 5 bases from V and 4 bases from J, leaving 11 bases between. This CDR3 contains 13 residues. Germline V gene lookup returns CDR1 MNHEY and CDR2 SMNVEV (reference sequence). The CDR3 sequence: CASSPHDSYGYTF. The CDR3 nucleotides read TGTGCCAGCAGTCCCCACGACAGCTATGGCTACACCTTC.

This clonotype was seen many times. The rearrangement links TRBV29-1 to TRBJ1-1; 12 nucleotides match TRBD1. The CDR3 length is 13 residues. The germline CDR1 and CDR2 sequences are SQVTM and ANQGSEA. The V segment lost 7 bases and the J segment 6 bases; nucleotides outside the gene matches: 6. For the CDR3, the DNA is TGCAGCGCGGGGACAGGGGGCGCGGCTGAAGCTTTCTTT. This codes for CSAGTGGAAEAFF.

This clonotype was counted many times. V usage is TRBV2 and J usage is TRBJ2-1; maybe TRBD2 (7 bases). The CDR3 spans 16 residues. The germline V gene encodes CDR1 SNHLY and CDR2 FYNNEI. The ends were cut back, 1 base at V and 0 bases at J, with 10 bases in the middle. Here the CDR3 reads CASSEEGGASYNEQFF. CDR3 nucleotides: TGTGCCAGCAGTGAAGAGGGGGGGGCCTCCTACAATGAGCAGTTCTTC.

This clonotype was counted many times. The chain couples TRBV19 to TRBJ1-2; the D is unclear. The V end lost 7 bases, the J end lost 2 bases, and 8 bases lay between the germline ends. CDR1 is LNHDA and CDR2 is SQIVND in the germline V gene (reference sequence). The CDR3 totals 12 residues. The CDR3 here is CASKRVNYGYTF. The CDR3 DNA follows: TGTGCCAGTAAGAGGGTGAACTATGGCTACACCTTC.

Many counts were recorded for this clonotype. V gene TRBV5-6 combines with J gene TRBJ1-4, with TRBD1 identical over 10 bases. V gave up 3 bases and J gave up 10 bases; unmatched junction bases: 6. This CDR3 region has 14 residues. Germline V lookup: CDR1 SGHDT, CDR2 YYEEEE. The CDR3 bases are TGTGCCAGCAGCTCAGACAGGGGGCTGGGAAAACTGTTTTTT. It specifies CASSSDRGLGKLFF. The whole variable domain, filled in from reference TRBV5-6 and TRBJ1-4, reads DAGVTQSPTHLIKTRGQQVTLRCSPKSGHDTVSWYQQALGQGPQFIFQYYEEEERQRGNFPDRFSGHQFPNYSSELNVNALLLGDSALYLCASSSDRGLGKLFFGSGTQLSVL.

This clonotype was counted a few times. V is TRBV2 and J is TRBJ1-5; D uncertain. With 1 base removed from V and 2 bases from J, the gap between germline ends came to 6 bases. The CDR3 consists of 14 residues. Looked up from germline, CDR1 is SNHLY and CDR2 is FYNNEI. CDR3 protein: CASSEGRGNQPQHF. CDR3 sequence (DNA): TGTGCCAGCAGTGAAGGGAGGGGCAATCAGCCCCAGCATTTT.

This clonotype has more than one count but fewer than ten. The gene calls are TRBV12-3 or TRBV12-4 and TRBJ1-4; 7 bases agree with TRBD1. The CDR3 contains 15 residues. V gave up 6 bases and J gave up 5 bases; unmatched junction bases: 9. CDR3 nucleotides: TGTGCCAGCAGACCCAGGGGGGCCTCCAATGAAAAACTGTTTTTT. Amino acid sequence: CASRPRGASNEKLFF.

V and J are TRBV4-3 and TRBJ2-7; D perhaps matches TRBD2 (5 bases). The CDR3 consists of 15 residues. Trimming removed 3 bases from V and 0 bases from J, with 12 bases in between. Germline CDR1 reads LGHNA; CDR2 reads YSLEER. The CDR3 loop reads CASSQARGNSYEQYF. The CDR3 DNA follows: TGCGCCAGCAGCCAGGCCCGAGGGAACTCCTACGAGCAGTACTTC.

This clonotype ranks as medium-sized. J is TRBJ2-5 and V is TRBV19; 9 nucleotides align to TRBD1. The germline CDR1 and CDR2 sequences are LNHDA and SQIVND (reference sequence). The CDR3 spans 13 residues. J gave up 7 bases and V 10 bases, and 10 bases lay outside the gene matches. CDR3 protein: CATSQDRGGTQYF. CDR3 bases: TGTGCCACCTCGCAGGACAGGGGTGGGACCCAGTACTTC.

At least ten counts were recorded for this clonotype. The DNA of the CDR3 is TGCGCCAGCAGTGAGTCAGGTGCCAGCTCCTATAATTCACCCCTCCACTTT. The encoded protein is CASSESGASSYNSPLHF. This chain connects TRBV10-2 to TRBJ1-6, with D unresolved. Germline V gene sequence: CDR1 WSHSY, CDR2 SAAADI. V was shortened by 0 bases and J by 0 bases, with 9 bases between the two germline ends. The CDR3 is 17 residues long.

In its sample, this clonotype was seen many times. The J gene is TRBJ2-3, the V gene TRBV24-1; weak D call: TRBD2 (6 bases). Per the germline V gene, CDR1 is KGHDR and CDR2 is SFDVKD. This CDR3 region has 15 residues. V was pared by 6 bases and J by 0 bases, with 12 bases between. The CDR3 DNA reads TGTGCCACCAGTCGTACGGGACTTAGCACAGATACGCAGTATTTT. It is translated as CATSRTGLSTDTQYF.

This clonotype was seen at least ten times. The chain links TRBV7-9 to TRBJ2-5; 8 nucleotides match TRBD1. The V gene end was trimmed by 7 bases and the J gene end by 2 bases; junction bases not matched to a gene: 36. This CDR3 comprises 24 residues. From germline, CDR1 is SEHNR and CDR2 FQNEAQ (reference sequence). CDR3 protein: CASTSPGPRMGQAPEMGLQETQYF. CDR3 DNA sequence: TGTGCCAGCACCTCCCCAGGGCCGAGAATGGGACAGGCCCCGGAGATGGGGCTACAAGAGACCCAGTACTTC.

This clonotype was seen many times. This chain links TRBV7-9 with TRBJ2-7; D is undetermined. CDR3 length equals 14 residues. V shed 8 bases and J shed 4 bases, with 18 bases lying between them. Germline values: CDR1 SEHNR, CDR2 FQNEAQ (reference sequence). CDR3 region: CASGRTALSYEQYF. In DNA form, the CDR3 reads TGTGCCAGCGGAAGGACCGCGTTATCTTACGAGCAGTACTTC. Complete variable domain (other parts from reference TRBV7-9 and TRBJ2-7): DTGVSQNPRHKITKRGQNVTFRCDPISEHNRLYWYRQTLGQGPEFLTYFQNEAQLEKSRLLSDRFSAERPKGSFSTLEIQRTEQGDSAMYLCASGRTALSYEQYFGPGTRLTVT.

The rearrangement links TRBV30 to TRBJ2-5; 10 bases are a match to TRBD2. The V and J ends lost 8 bases and 7 bases, in that order; junction bases with no gene match: 10. This CDR3 region has 13 residues. In germline, CDR1 is GTSNPN, CDR2 SVGIG (reference sequence). DNA of the CDR3: TGTGCCATAGCGGGGGGTGTCCAGGTGACCCAGTACTTC. Its protein is CAIAGGVQVTQYF.

This sequence joins TRBV9 and TRBJ1-1; 7 bases match TRBD1. Germline V CDR1 and CDR2: SGDLS, YYNGEE. The CDR3 contains 13 residues. J was trimmed by 8 bases and V by 6 bases; bases with no gene match: 10. The CDR3: CASKGGGPGEAFF. The DNA of the CDR3 is TGTGCCAGCAAAGGAGGGGGCCCTGGGGAAGCTTTCTTT.

This clonotype appeared many times. V gene TRBV11-2 combines with J gene TRBJ2-1, with 7 bases matching TRBD2. Germline V gene sequence: CDR1 SGHAT, CDR2 FQNNGV. The CDR3 has 14 residues. The J segment lost 4 bases and the V segment lost 1 base, leaving 1 base of the junction unmatched. CDR3 nucleotides: TGTGCCAGCAGCTTAGCGGGGGGTTACAATGAGCAGTTCTTC. Its translation: CASSLAGGYNEQFF.

The table lists this clonotype with a few counts. The CDR3 spells CASSLVARVSNEQFF. CDR3 DNA sequence: TGTGCCAGCAGCTTAGTCGCCCGGGTCAGCAATGAGCAGTTCTTC. This chain connects TRBV7-2 to TRBJ2-1; the D is unclear. The germline V gene has CDR1 SGHTA and CDR2 FQGNSA. The CDR3 spans 15 residues. Trimming removed 1 base from V and 6 bases from J, with 13 bases in between.

This CDR3 reads CASSLLRSATTDTQYF. The CDR3 DNA follows: TGTGCCAGCAGCTTGCTTCGCTCGGCTACCACAGATACGCAGTATTTT. The V gene is TRBV7-9, the J gene TRBJ2-3; no reliable D call. Germline CDR1 and CDR2: SEHNR and FQNEAQ (reference sequence). V gave up 3 bases and J gave up 2 bases, with 15 bases separating them. This CDR3 has 16 residues. Full variable domain (outside the CDR3, taken from reference TRBV7-9 and TRBJ2-3): DTGVSQNPRHKITKRGQNVTFRCDPISEHNRLYWYRQTLGQGPEFLTYFQNEAQLEKSRLLSDRFSAERPKGSFSTLEIQRTEQGDSAMYLCASSLLRSATTDTQYFGPGTRLTVL.

This clonotype has only a few counts. The chain employs TRBV5-1 and TRBJ1-2; tentatively, D is TRBD1 (5 bases). Germline CDR1 SGHRS, CDR2 YFSETQ. Trimming left V 2 bases short and J 8 bases short, with 16 bases between. This CDR3 has 14 residues. The CDR3 DNA follows: TGCGCCAGCAGCTTAGCGGGGCTCGCGGGAGGCTACACCTTC. Encoded protein: CASSLAGLAGGYTF.

This clonotype was seen repeatedly, ten times or more. This chain uses TRBV29-1 with TRBJ2-1; D possibly matches TRBD1 or TRBD2 (6 bases each). CDR1 is SQVTM, CDR2 ANQGSEA, per germline. Trimming took off 0 bases at V and 0 bases at J, with 15 bases between the two ends. This CDR3 region has 17 residues. The CDR3 spells CSVEDHRGQSSYNEQFF. The CDR3 DNA follows: TGCAGCGTTGAAGATCACCGGGGGCAGAGCTCCTACAATGAGCAGTTCTTC.

This clonotype has a count of ten or more. The rearrangement links TRBV19 to TRBJ2-7; possibly TRBD2 for D (5 bases). Germline values: CDR1 LNHDA, CDR2 SQIVND (reference sequence). The CDR3 extends over 12 amino acids. The V end lost 3 bases, the J end lost 6 bases, and 9 bases lay between the germline ends. CDR3 nucleotides: TGTGCCAGTAGTATCCCCCGGGGCGAGCAGTACTTC. This encodes CASSIPRGEQYF.

This clonotype came up a few times. The genes are TRBV29-1 and TRBJ2-3, with D unclear. The V end lost 6 bases, the J end lost 0 bases, and 7 bases lay between the germline ends. The CDR3 is 12 amino acids. Per germline, CDR1 SQVTM and CDR2 ANQGSEA. The CDR3 region has the DNA TGCAGCGTCTTCGACAGCACAGATACGCAGTATTTT. Protein product: CSVFDSTDTQYF.